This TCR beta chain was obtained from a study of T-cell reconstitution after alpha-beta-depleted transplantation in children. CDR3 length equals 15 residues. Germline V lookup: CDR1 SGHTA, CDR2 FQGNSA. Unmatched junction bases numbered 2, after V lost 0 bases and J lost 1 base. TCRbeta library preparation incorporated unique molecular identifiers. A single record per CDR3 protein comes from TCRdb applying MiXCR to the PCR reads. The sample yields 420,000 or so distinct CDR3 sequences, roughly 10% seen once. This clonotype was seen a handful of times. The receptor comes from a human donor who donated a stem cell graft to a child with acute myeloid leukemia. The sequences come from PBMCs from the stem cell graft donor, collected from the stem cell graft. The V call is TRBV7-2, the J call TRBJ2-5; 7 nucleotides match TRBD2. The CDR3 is CASSLAPSGQETQYF. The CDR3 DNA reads TGTGCCAGCAGCTTAGCTCCTAGCGGCCAAGAGACCCAGTACTTC.